This record covers a single T cell receptor beta chain. TCRdb's table, derived via immunoSEQ multiplex PCR, lists solely in-frame clones and lacks some. The sample holds around 90,000 clones, 87% seen once. This CDR3 is 18 amino acids long. Trimming took 0 bases from V and 4 from J; bases not matched to a gene: 14. Germline V gives CDR1 LNHNV, CDR2 YYDKDF (reference sequence). The data are from a study of OX40 agonist ivuxolimab in advanced cancers. The material sequenced was CD4+ or CD8+ T cells sorted from blood, taken in a trial of the OX40 agonist ivuxolimab. V gene TRBV15 combines with J gene TRBJ2-7; TRBD2 matches 8 bases. This clonotype was sampled from an adult with an advanced solid tumor such as melanoma, head and neck, liver or kidney cancer. In nucleotides, the CDR3 is TGTGCCACCAGCAGAGATCTTCCTAGCGGGCACTTAGATTACGAGCAGTACTTC. Protein sequence: CATSRDLPSGHLDYEQYF.